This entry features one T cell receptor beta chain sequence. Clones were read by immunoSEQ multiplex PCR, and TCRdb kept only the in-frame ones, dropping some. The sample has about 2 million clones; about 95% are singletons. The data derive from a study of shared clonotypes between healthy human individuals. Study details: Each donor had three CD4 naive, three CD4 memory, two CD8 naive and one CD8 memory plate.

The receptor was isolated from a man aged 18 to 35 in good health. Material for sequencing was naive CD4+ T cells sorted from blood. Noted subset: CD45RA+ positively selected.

The CDR3 loop is CASSEGQGFGNTIYF. Here the CDR3 DNA reads TGCGCCAGCAGTGAAGGACAGGGATTTGGAAACACCATATATTTT. This chain uses TRBV10-1 with TRBJ1-3; 8 bases line up with TRBD1. The CDR3 is 15 amino acids. With V trimmed by 3 bases and J by 3 bases, 4 bases remained unmatched. CDR1 is WNHNN and CDR2 is SYGVQD in the germline V gene (reference sequence).